This TCR beta chain was obtained from a study of molecular identifiers for immune sequencing clone quantification. Germline assignment: CDR1 MGHRA and CDR2 YSYEKL. After removal of 0 bases from V and 6 bases from J, the junction contained 9 bases not matched to a gene. The CDR3 length is 16 residues. TCRdb passed the PCR reads through MiXCR, listing each CDR3 protein once. The repertoire holds about 320,000 distinct CDR3 sequences, with 20% to 25% as singletons. The sequence derives from a human donor in good health. Some libraries in this study had Jurkat cell RNA spiked in. This chain joins TRBV4-1 and TRBJ2-3; TRBD1 agrees at 7 bases. The material sequenced was naive CD8+ T cells from blood, with Jurkat cell RNA spiked in. Subset meaning: FACS-sorted CD8+CD4-CCR7+CD45RA+ naive T cells. CDR3 amino acids: CASSQDLQGLGDTQYF. Here the CDR3 DNA reads TGCGCCAGCAGCCAAGATTTACAGGGGCTGGGGGATACGCAGTATTTT.